The clone carrying this TCR beta chain occurred a few times. The antigen is not known. Next came a second PCR, run for about 6 to 11 cycles, which used a sample-barcoded 5' primer along with a J-beta primer mix. TCRdb re-analysed the 5' RACE reads in MiXCR, keeping a single row per CDR3 protein. In the table there are around 500,000 distinct CDR3 sequences, 40% to 55% of which are singletons. The sample is drawn from a study of blood T cells in healthy people across ages. Study-level results: Any changes in expanded clonotypes were possibly confounded, as donor CMV status remained unknown. Per million T cells, TCR beta diversity dropped roughly linearly as age increased. TCR beta diversity was tightly associated with the proportion of naive T cells.

Germline CDR1 is SQVTM and CDR2 is ANQGSEA. The CDR3 is 12 residues long. The sequence was obtained from an elderly man in good health. The sample consisted of blood. The chain has TRBV29-1 and TRBJ2-5; 11 nucleotides align to TRBD1. The J call may be wrong; the DNA end is better matched by TRBJ2-7. CDR3 loop: CSAGDRGFEQYF. CDR3 bases: TGCAGCGCCGGGGACAGGGGGTTCGAGCAGTACTTC.